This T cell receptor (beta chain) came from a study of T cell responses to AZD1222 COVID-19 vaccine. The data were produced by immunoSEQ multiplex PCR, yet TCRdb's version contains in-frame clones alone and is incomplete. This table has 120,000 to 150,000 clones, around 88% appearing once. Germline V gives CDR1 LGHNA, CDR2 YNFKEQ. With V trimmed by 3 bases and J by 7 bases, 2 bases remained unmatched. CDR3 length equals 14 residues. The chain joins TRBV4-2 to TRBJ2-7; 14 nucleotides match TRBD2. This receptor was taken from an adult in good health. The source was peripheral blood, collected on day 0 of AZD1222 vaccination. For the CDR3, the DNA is TGTGCCAGCAGCCAGACTAGCGGGAGGGAAGAGCAGTACTTC. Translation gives CASSQTSGREEQYF.